These 30 T cell receptor beta chains came from one sample sequenced in a study of T cells after yellow fever vaccination. From the 5' RACE reads, TCRdb called clonotypes with MiXCR, one entry per CDR3 protein. The sample lists about 310,000 distinct CDR3 sequences; roughly 3.5% were seen once. Material: PBMCs, obtained on the day of the yellow fever booster vaccination. These receptors all stem from a man in his late teens or twenties who received the YFV17D yellow fever vaccine.

This clonotype came up many times. The gene calls are TRBV7-9 and TRBJ1-6, with 7 bases lining up with TRBD1. CDR1 and CDR2 from the germline V gene are SEHNR and FQNEAQ (reference sequence). The CDR3 contains 15 residues. J was trimmed by 9 bases and V by 5 bases; bases with no gene match: 10. Here the CDR3 DNA reads TGTGCCAGCAGCCGCGACAGGGTGGAGTTTTCACCCCTCCACTTT. It translates to CASSRDRVEFSPLHF.

In its sample, this clonotype was seen many times. V gene TRBV15 combines with J gene TRBJ2-1, with 10 bases identical to TRBD2. CDR1 and CDR2 (germline): LNHNV, YYDKDF (reference sequence). The CDR3 is 16 residues long. V shed 0 bases and J 2 bases; nucleotides not matched to a gene: 1. CDR3 sequence: CATSRESGGAYNEQFF. CDR3 sequence (DNA): TGTGCCACCAGCAGAGAGAGCGGGGGGGCCTACAATGAGCAGTTCTTC.

V is TRBV20-1 and J is TRBJ1-1, with 10 bases aligning to TRBD1. Germline V gene lookup returns CDR1 DFQATT and CDR2 SNEGSKA (reference sequence). The CDR3 extends over 16 amino acids. J gave up 6 bases and V 2 bases, and 12 bases lay outside the gene matches. The CDR3 loop reads CSARSRTGGRYPEAFF. The CDR3 nucleotides are TGCAGTGCTAGATCTCGGACAGGGGGAAGATACCCTGAAGCTTTCTTT.

The chain recombines TRBV12-3 or TRBV12-4 with TRBJ1-4, with TRBD1 matching 10 bases. Trimming at V came to 6 bases and at J to 8 bases, leaving 6 bases not matched to a gene. This CDR3 is built from 14 residues. The DNA of the CDR3 is TGTGCCAGCAGGCGGACAGGGGGAGGAGAAAAACTGTTTTTT. Its protein product is CASRRTGGGEKLFF.

This rearrangement joins TRBV5-1 to TRBJ2-5; 8 bases agree with TRBD1. From germline, CDR1 is SGHRS and CDR2 YFSETQ. This CDR3 is built from 14 residues. The ends lost 5 bases at V and 4 bases at J; junction bases unmatched: 7. CDR3: CASRSGQGGETQYF. CDR3 coding DNA: TGCGCCAGCAGATCTGGACAGGGTGGAGAGACCCAGTACTTC.

This clonotype was seen at least ten times. V is TRBV4-2 and J is TRBJ1-3; D is undetermined. Germline CDR1 is LGHNA and CDR2 is YNFKEQ. This CDR3 spans 13 amino acids. Trimming removed 0 bases at V and 5 bases at J, with 5 bases between. Here the CDR3 DNA reads TGTGCCAGCAGCCAAGATGAGAGAAACACCATATATTTT. Translation gives CASSQDERNTIYF.

This clonotype has ten or more counts. J is TRBJ2-7 and V is TRBV5-1; D is uncertain. Trimming cost V 3 bases and J 2 bases, with 6 bases left between them. This CDR3 region has 12 residues. The germline gives CDR1 SGHRS, CDR2 YFSETQ. The CDR3 DNA follows: TGCGCCAGCAGCTCCCAAACCTACGAGCAGTACTTC. The encoded protein is CASSSQTYEQYF. The full variable domain, in which reference TRBV5-1 and TRBJ2-7 provide the parts outside the CDR3, is KAGVTQTPRYLIKTRGQQVTLSCSPISGHRSVSWYQQTPGQGLQFLFEYFSETQRNKGNFPGRFSGRQFSNSRSEMNVSTLELGDSALYLCASSSQTYEQYFGPGTRLTVT.

This clonotype was counted ten times or more. The chain employs TRBV9 and TRBJ2-3, with D unresolved. V was trimmed by 0 bases and J by 4 bases, leaving 6 bases between them. In germline, CDR1 is SGDLS, CDR2 YYNGEE. The CDR3 has 13 residues. This CDR3 is CASSVGVADTQYF. The CDR3 DNA is TGTGCCAGCAGCGTAGGAGTGGCAGATACGCAGTATTTT.

The sample holds many counts of this clonotype. The rearrangement links TRBV28 to TRBJ2-7; possibly TRBD2 for D (6 bases). Trimming removed 4 bases at V and 6 bases at J, with 16 bases between. Germline V gene data show CDR1 as MDHEN and CDR2 as SYDVKM. The CDR3 has 14 residues. Here the CDR3 reads CASSSPRDFTEQYV. The CDR3 DNA reads TGTGCCAGCAGTTCCCCTCGGGACTTTACCGAGCAGTACGTC.

This rearrangement joins TRBV5-1 to TRBJ1-2, with a possible D match to TRBD1 (6 bases). Germline V gives CDR1 SGHRS, CDR2 YFSETQ. This CDR3 contains 15 residues. Trimming took 1 base from V and 2 from J, leaving 12 bases between them. The CDR3 region has the DNA TGCGCCAGCAGCTTGACAGGGAGGTTGAACTATGGCTACACCTTC. This gives the protein CASSLTGRLNYGYTF.

This clonotype was recorded at least ten times. The chain couples TRBV4-1 to TRBJ2-7; TRBD1 aligns across 12 bases. The ends lost 3 bases at V and 6 bases at J; junction bases unmatched: 3. The CDR3 loop spans 14 amino acids. CDR1 and CDR2 from the germline V gene are MGHRA and YSYEKL. The CDR3 sequence: CASSQGQGAGEQYF. CDR3 bases: TGCGCCAGCAGCCAGGGACAGGGGGCCGGCGAGCAGTACTTC.

The chain carries TRBV6-6 and TRBJ2-3, with a weak D call TRBD2 (6 bases). CDR1 MNHNY and CDR2 SVGAGI come from the germline V gene (reference sequence). This CDR3 is 11 amino acids long. V was trimmed by 5 bases and J by 8 bases, leaving 8 bases between them. For the CDR3, the DNA is TGTGCCAGCAGTCAGGAGGGTACGCAGTATTTT. Its translation: CASSQEGTQYF.

This clonotype was seen a handful of times. CDR3 nucleotides: TGTGCCACCCGCGGCTTCGACAGGGACACTGAAGCTTTCTTT. This translates into CATRGFDRDTEAFF. The chain couples TRBV6-2 or TRBV6-3 to TRBJ1-1, with TRBD1 matching 7 bases. Trimming cost V 10 bases and J 3 bases; bases outside gene matches: 11. Germline assignment: CDR1 MNHEY and CDR2 SVGEGT. The CDR3 is 14 residues long.

This clonotype was seen at least ten times. The V call is TRBV7-3, the J call TRBJ2-1; D might be TRBD1 (7 bases). CDR1 is SGHTA, CDR2 FQGTGA, per germline. Trimming pared 5 bases from V and 8 bases from J, leaving 16 bases between. The CDR3 has 14 amino acids. Here the CDR3 DNA reads TGTGCCAGCAGCCCCCCAGGGGGGAACCATGAGCAGTTCTTC. Its protein product is CASSPPGGNHEQFF.

The genes are TRBV6-5 and TRBJ2-3; unclear D gene. The CDR3 runs 17 residues. V was cut by 0 bases and J by 6 bases, with 19 bases left in between. CDR1 is MNHEY and CDR2 is SVGAGI in the germline V gene. Written as DNA, the CDR3 is TGTGCCAGCAGTTACTCTACGGCTGGGGTTGATTTGGATACGCAGTATTTT. Amino acid sequence: CASSYSTAGVDLDTQYF.

This clonotype was counted between two and nine times. CDR3: CSVEEGNTEAFF. CDR3 DNA: TGCAGCGTTGAGGAGGGGAACACTGAAGCTTTCTTT. The rearrangement joins TRBV29-1 to TRBJ1-1; D is ambiguous. This CDR3 comprises 12 residues. The germline V gene encodes CDR1 SQVTM and CDR2 ANQGSEA. Trimming removed 3 bases from V and 1 base from J, with 6 bases in between. The full variable domain, with the rest looked up from reference TRBV29-1 and TRBJ1-1, is SAVISQKPSRDICQRGTSLTIQCQVDSQVTMMFWYRQQPGQSLTLIATANQGSEATYESGFVIDKFPISRPNLTFSTLTVSNMSPEDSSIYLCSVEEGNTEAFFGQGTRLTVV.

There are a few counts of this clonotype. The rearrangement uses TRBV7-9 and TRBJ2-1; D gene ambiguous. The CDR3 runs 16 residues. V was trimmed by 2 bases and J by 2 bases, leaving 13 bases between them. The germline gives CDR1 SEHNR, CDR2 FQNEAQ (reference sequence). The CDR3 DNA sequence: TGTGCCAGCAGCTTACATGGGCTACACACCTACAATGAGCAGTTCTTC. Translation gives CASSLHGLHTYNEQFF.

The J gene is TRBJ2-6, the V gene TRBV4-3, with D hard to call. Germline CDR1 and CDR2: LGHNA and YSLEER. The germline V and J ends were trimmed by 8 bases and 2 bases, with 13 bases remaining between them. The CDR3 loop spans 15 amino acids. The CDR3 sequence: CASGNGAAGANVLTF. The CDR3 DNA follows: TGCGCCAGCGGAAACGGTGCAGCTGGGGCCAACGTCCTGACTTTC.

This clonotype has ten or more counts. This chain joins TRBV7-2 and TRBJ2-3; D gene ambiguous. The V end was cut by 2 bases, the J end by 0 bases, with 12 bases between. Per germline, CDR1 SGHTA and CDR2 FQGNSA. The CDR3 totals 16 residues. Here the CDR3 DNA reads TGTGCCAGCAGCTTAAGGGCGCGGTCTAGCACAGATACGCAGTATTTT. Its protein is CASSLRARSSTDTQYF.

This clonotype was observed a handful of times. V usage is TRBV30 and J usage is TRBJ2-7, with 8 bases identical to TRBD1. The CDR3 is 13 amino acids. Losses at the gene ends were 6 bases for V and 3 bases for J; bases not matched to a gene: 7. Germline V CDR1 and CDR2: GTSNPN, SVGIG (reference sequence). In nucleotides, the CDR3 is TGTGCCTGCCTCCAGGGGGCTAGCTACGAGCAGTACTTC. Translated: CACLQGASYEQYF.

There are many counts of this clonotype. The chain combines TRBV7-8 with TRBJ2-1, with TRBD2 matching 12 bases. Losses at the gene ends were 4 bases for V and 9 bases for J; bases not matched to a gene: 7. CDR3 length equals 15 residues. CDR1 is SGHVS, CDR2 FQNEAQ, per germline. The CDR3 is CASSSSRLAGVEQFF. The CDR3 coding sequence is TGTGCCAGCAGCTCGTCCCGACTAGCGGGGGTTGAGCAGTTCTTC.

This clonotype was picked up a small number of times. The chain combines TRBV7-3 with TRBJ2-5; no clear D gene. This CDR3 has 13 amino acids. V was shortened by 1 base and J by 5 bases, with 8 bases between the two germline ends. Germline CDR1 reads SGHTA; CDR2 reads FQGTGA. CDR3 nucleotide sequence: TGTGCCAGCAGCTTAAACTTCGCGGAGACCCAGTACTTC. Its translation is CASSLNFAETQYF. Based on the CDR3 plus reference TRBV7-3 and TRBJ2-5, the full variable domain is GAGVSQTPSNKVTEKGKYVELRCDPISGHTALYWYRQSLGQGPEFLIYFQGTGAADDSGLPNDRFFAVRPEGSVSTLKIQRTERGDSAVYLCASSLNFAETQYFGPGTRLLVL.

The table lists this clonotype with many counts. The genes are TRBV5-5 and TRBJ2-7, with no clear D. V was cut by 1 base and J by 2 bases, with 10 bases left in between. The length of the CDR3 is 14 residues. Germline CDR1 and CDR2: SGHKS and YYEKEE (reference sequence). CDR3 in amino acids: CASSLLPDTYEQYF. CDR3 sequence (DNA): TGTGCCAGCAGCTTGTTACCAGATACCTACGAGCAGTACTTC.

This clonotype was detected ten times or more. J is TRBJ2-3 and V is TRBV10-3; a weak D match, TRBD2 (7 bases). The CDR3 loop spans 14 amino acids. Germline V gives CDR1 ENHRY, CDR2 SYGVKD. With 6 bases removed from V and 6 bases from J, the gap between germline ends came to 16 bases. The CDR3 nucleotides are TGTGCCATCAGGGACACGGGGGGCAGCGATACGCAGTATTTT. Translated, it gives CAIRDTGGSDTQYF.

In its sample, this clonotype was seen a few times. This rearrangement joins TRBV29-1 to TRBJ2-7; TRBD1 aligns across 8 bases. V shed 3 bases, J shed 2 bases, and the junction held 12 bases outside the gene matches. Germline V lookup: CDR1 SQVTM, CDR2 ANQGSEA. CDR3 length equals 16 residues. The CDR3: CSVEARGSGGPYEQYF. Here the CDR3 DNA reads TGCAGCGTTGAGGCTAGGGGGTCAGGGGGCCCCTACGAGCAGTACTTC.

This clonotype was found a few times. The chain recombines TRBV6-6 with TRBJ1-5; 7 bases map to TRBD1. V lost 6 bases to trimming and J lost 4 bases; unmatched junction nucleotides: 9. This CDR3 has 15 amino acids. CDR1 MNHNY and CDR2 SVGAGI come from the germline V gene (reference sequence). This chain's CDR3 is CASSSGQVGNQPQHF. CDR3 nucleotides: TGTGCCAGCAGCTCCGGACAGGTGGGGAATCAGCCCCAGCATTTT.

This clonotype was observed at least ten times. The rearrangement links TRBV5-4 to TRBJ2-2, with D possibly TRBD1 on 6 matching bases. The CDR3 extends over 16 amino acids. V was shortened by 2 bases and J by 8 bases, with 19 bases between the two germline ends. CDR1 is SGHNT and CDR2 is YYREEE in the germline V gene (reference sequence). CDR3 sequence: CASSFGHWDTLGELFF. The CDR3 coding sequence is TGTGCCAGCAGCTTCGGCCACTGGGACACCTTAGGGGAGCTGTTTTTT.

This clonotype was seen repeatedly, ten times or more. The chain links TRBV5-6 to TRBJ2-1; TRBD1 aligns across 12 bases. The CDR3 loop spans 15 amino acids. Germline-derived CDR1 and CDR2 are SGHDT and YYEEEE. The V and J ends lost 3 bases and 8 bases, in that order; junction bases with no gene match: 6. CDR3 amino acids: CASSWGTGGFYEQFF. CDR3 in DNA: TGTGCCAGCAGCTGGGGGACAGGGGGCTTTTATGAGCAGTTCTTC.

This clonotype showed up just a few times. The chain is built from TRBV12-3 or TRBV12-4 and TRBJ2-1, with D possibly being TRBD1 (5 bases). Trimming took off 3 bases at V and 7 bases at J, with 13 bases between the two ends. The CDR3 is 14 amino acids. The CDR3 sequence: CASSFSGLSNEQFF. The CDR3 DNA sequence: TGTGCCAGCAGTTTCTCAGGGCTGAGTAATGAGCAGTTCTTC.

This clonotype was seen a few times. The rearrangement links TRBV6-6 to TRBJ1-1; 8 bases align to TRBD1. This CDR3 contains 14 residues. The ends lost 10 bases at V and 5 bases at J; junction bases unmatched: 12. Germline CDR1 reads MNHNY; CDR2 reads SVGAGI (reference sequence). The CDR3 loop reads CAKTHGQGVTEAFF. Written as DNA, the CDR3 is TGTGCCAAGACCCACGGACAGGGAGTAACTGAAGCTTTCTTT.